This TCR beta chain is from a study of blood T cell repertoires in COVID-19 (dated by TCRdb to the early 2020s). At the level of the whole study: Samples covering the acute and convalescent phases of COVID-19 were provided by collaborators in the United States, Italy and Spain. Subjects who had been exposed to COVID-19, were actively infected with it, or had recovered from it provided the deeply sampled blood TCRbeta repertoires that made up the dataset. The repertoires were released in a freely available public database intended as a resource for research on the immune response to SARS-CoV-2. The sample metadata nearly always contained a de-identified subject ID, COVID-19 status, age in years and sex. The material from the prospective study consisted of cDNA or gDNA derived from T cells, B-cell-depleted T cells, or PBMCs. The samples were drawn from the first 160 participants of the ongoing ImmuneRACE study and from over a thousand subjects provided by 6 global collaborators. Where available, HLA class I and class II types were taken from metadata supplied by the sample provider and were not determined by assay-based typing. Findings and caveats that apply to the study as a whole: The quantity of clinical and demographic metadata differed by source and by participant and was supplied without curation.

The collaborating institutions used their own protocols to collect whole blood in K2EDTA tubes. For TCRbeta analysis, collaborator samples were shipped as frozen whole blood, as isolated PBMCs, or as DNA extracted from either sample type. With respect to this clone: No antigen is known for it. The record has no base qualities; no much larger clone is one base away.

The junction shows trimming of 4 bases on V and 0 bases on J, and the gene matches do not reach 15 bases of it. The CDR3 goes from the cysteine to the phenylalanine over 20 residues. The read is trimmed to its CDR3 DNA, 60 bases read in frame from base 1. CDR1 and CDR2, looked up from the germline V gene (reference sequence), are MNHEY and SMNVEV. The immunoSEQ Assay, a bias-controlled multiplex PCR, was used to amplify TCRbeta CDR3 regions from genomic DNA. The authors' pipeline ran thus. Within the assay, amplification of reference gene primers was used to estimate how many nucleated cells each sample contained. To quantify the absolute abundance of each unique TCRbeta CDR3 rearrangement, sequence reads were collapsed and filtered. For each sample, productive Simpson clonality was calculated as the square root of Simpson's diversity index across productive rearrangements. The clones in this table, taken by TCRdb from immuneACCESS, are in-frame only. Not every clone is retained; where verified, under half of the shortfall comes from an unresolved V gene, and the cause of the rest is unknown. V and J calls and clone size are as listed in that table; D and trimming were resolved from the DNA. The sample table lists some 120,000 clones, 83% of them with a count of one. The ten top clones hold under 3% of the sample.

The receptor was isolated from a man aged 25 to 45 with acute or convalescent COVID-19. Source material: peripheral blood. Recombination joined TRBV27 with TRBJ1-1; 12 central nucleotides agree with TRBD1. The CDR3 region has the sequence CASSSLRPGTGGQVNTEAFF. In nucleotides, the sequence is TGTGCCAGCAGTTCTCTACGTCCCGGGACAGGGGGCCAAGTGAACACTGAAGCTTTCTTT.